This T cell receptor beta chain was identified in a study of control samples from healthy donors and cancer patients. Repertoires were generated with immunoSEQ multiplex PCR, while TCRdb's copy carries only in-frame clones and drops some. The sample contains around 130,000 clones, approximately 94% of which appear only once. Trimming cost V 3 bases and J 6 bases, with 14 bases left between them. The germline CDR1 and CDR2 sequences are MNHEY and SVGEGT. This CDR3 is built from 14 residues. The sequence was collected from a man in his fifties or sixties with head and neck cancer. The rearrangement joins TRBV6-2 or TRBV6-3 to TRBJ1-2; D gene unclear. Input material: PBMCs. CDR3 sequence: CASSYFRRSHGYTF. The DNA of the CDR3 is TGTGCCAGCAGTTATTTCCGACGGTCTCATGGCTACACCTTC.